This T cell receptor (beta chain) was found in a study of T-cell reconstitution after alpha-beta-depleted transplantation in children. Study-wide findings and caveats: About two months after transplant, alpha-beta T cells reportedly came from several hundred expanded graft clones.

In its sample, this clonotype was seen a few times. Its antigen is not known. Using unique molecular identifiers, the investigators prepared the TCRbeta library. A single record per CDR3 protein comes from TCRdb applying MiXCR to the PCR reads. Among about 830,000 distinct CDR3 sequences listed, 16% were seen once. Per the germline V gene, CDR1 is SQVTM and CDR2 is ANQGSEA. V shed 3 bases, J shed 7 bases, and the junction held 9 bases outside the gene matches. The CDR3 has 15 amino acids. The TCR originated in a male patient aged 5 to 17 who had a stem cell transplant for acute lymphoblastic leukemia, so the T cells may come from the graft donor. This rearrangement joins TRBV29-1 to TRBJ2-1; 10 bases are a match to TRBD2. This material consisted of PBMCs, mostly from graft donor cells, taken 360 days after TCRalphabeta/CD19-depleted stem cell transplant. The CDR3 nucleotides are TGCAGCGTTGAGTGGAGTAGCGGGAGGTGGAATGAGCAGTTCTTC. The encoded protein is CSVEWSSGRWNEQFF.